These 15 T cell receptor beta chains share one sample of origin, sequenced in a study of CD8+CD57+ T cells in acquired aplastic anemia. All sequencing subjects had displayed CD8+CD57+ cell expansion on flow cytometry. TCR beta VDJ and CDR3 profiles were obtained from a genomic DNA template. Using its own MiXCR run on the reads, TCRdb lists one record per CDR3 protein. The data contain approximately 180,000 distinct CDR3 sequences, approximately 48% of them seen just once; the ten biggest clones take up around 2%. The sequenced sample was sorted CD4+, CD8+, or CD8+CD57+ T cells (not recorded which) from PBMCs. The receptors were gathered from a human donor with aplastic anemia.

With regard to this clonotype: A clone one base away is much larger, so this may be a read error. This CDR3 fails to terminate in the conserved phenylalanine or tryptophan, so it likely reflects a read error. The J gene is TRBJ2-3, the V gene TRBV12-3 or TRBV12-4; D may be TRBD2 (7 bases). Between the trimmed V and J ends, which lost 6 bases and 3 bases, there was a span of 13 bases. The CDR3 has 14 amino acids. CDR3: CASRGGGQTDTQYS. CDR3 coding DNA: TGTGCCAGCAGAGGGGGGGGTCAGACAGATACGCAGTATTCT.

This sequence joins TRBV20-1 and TRBJ1-1; D remains unclear. The CDR3 has 11 amino acids. Germline V gives CDR1 DFQATT, CDR2 SNEGSKA (reference sequence). The V gene lost 6 bases and the J gene lost 0 bases, with 5 bases spanning the gap. CDR3 loop: CSASMNTEAFF. CDR3 nucleotides: TGCAGTGCCTCCATGAACACTGAAGCTTTCTTT.

The chain links TRBV2 to TRBJ2-5; 7 nucleotides align to TRBD1. This CDR3 has 13 residues. V trimming: 8 bases; J trimming: 5 bases; junction bases outside the gene matches: 8. Germline V gene sequence: CDR1 SNHLY, CDR2 FYNNEI. CDR3 residues: CASVRGLGETQYF. CDR3 nucleotide sequence: TGTGCCAGCGTCAGGGGGTTAGGGGAGACCCAGTACTTC.

The chain couples TRBV5-6 to TRBJ1-2; D may be TRBD1 (5 bases). CDR1 is SGHDT, CDR2 YYEEEE, per germline. Trimming shortened V by 7 bases and J by 4 bases, and 11 bases separated the two germline ends. This CDR3 comprises 12 residues. The CDR3 DNA follows: TGTGCCAGCCGCCAAGACAGCTATGGCTACACCTTC. As protein: CASRQDSYGYTF.

Ten or more counts support this clonotype. The rearrangement joins TRBV27 to TRBJ1-1, with D unresolved. The V and J ends lost 1 base and 8 bases respectively, with 11 bases between them. This CDR3 comprises 13 residues. CDR1 is MNHEY and CDR2 is SMNVEV in the germline V gene (reference sequence). CDR3 bases: TGTGCCAGCAGTTTATTAGGCACAACCGAAGCTTTCTTT. Translating it yields CASSLLGTTEAFF.

This clonotype was seen a few times. This chain links TRBV5-4 with TRBJ1-3, with 8 positions matching TRBD1. Germline V gives CDR1 SGHNT, CDR2 YYREEE (reference sequence). The CDR3 has 18 amino acids. The junction had 8 bases not matched to a gene; V was cut back by 0 bases and J by 0 bases. CDR3 coding DNA: TGTGCCAGCAGCTTGGGCGGGACAGGCCCAAGCTCTGGAAACACCATATATTTT. Its translation: CASSLGGTGPSSGNTIYF. Full variable domain (remainder filled in from reference TRBV5-4 and TRBJ1-3): ETGVTQSPTHLIKTRGQQVTLRCSSQSGHNTVSWYQQALGQGPQFIFQYYREEENGRGNFPPRFSGLQFPNYSSELNVNALELDDSALYLCASSLGGTGPSSGNTIYFGEGSWLTVV.

This clonotype was seen repeatedly, ten times or more. This chain joins TRBV19 and TRBJ2-2; D unclear. Per germline, CDR1 LNHDA and CDR2 SQIVND (reference sequence). V was pared by 9 bases and J by 8 bases, with 10 bases between. The CDR3 is 11 amino acids. DNA for the CDR3: TGTGCCAGCCGGAGAGCTGGGGAGCTGTTTTTT. Its protein product is CASRRAGELFF.

Note on this clonotype: The junction differs from germline at one of its ends, possibly a read error. The chain links TRBV2 to TRBJ1-1; 8 bases fit TRBD1. This CDR3 contains 15 residues. Germline V gene sequence: CDR1 SNHLY, CDR2 FYNNEI. The CDR3 loop reads CASSSTGGVNTEAFF. The CDR3 DNA follows: TGTGCCAGCAGTTCTACAGGGGGGGTGAACACTGAAGCCTTCTTT.

This chain uses TRBV20-1 with TRBJ1-4, with D tentatively TRBD1 (6 bases). The CDR3 length is 13 residues. CDR1 is DFQATT and CDR2 is SNEGSKA in the germline V gene (reference sequence). This CDR3 is CSASTGLNEKLFF. The CDR3 nucleotides read TGCAGCGCATCGACAGGCCTTAATGAAAAACTGTTTTTT.

This clonotype was counted at least ten times. The rearrangement uses TRBV5-1 and TRBJ2-1, with D perhaps matching TRBD1 (5 bases). The ends were cut back, 1 base at V and 3 bases at J, with 8 bases in the middle. This CDR3 contains 14 residues. In germline, CDR1 is SGHRS, CDR2 YFSETQ. The CDR3 DNA reads as TGCGCCAGCAGCTTGATGACAGACTACAATGAGCAGTTCTTC. It yields the protein CASSLMTDYNEQFF.

The chain links TRBV25-1 to TRBJ1-6, with unresolved D. V was shortened by 5 bases and J by 7 bases, with 12 bases between the two germline ends. Germline CDR1 MGHDK, CDR2 SYGVNS. The length of the CDR3 is 14 residues. The CDR3 is CASSYGSWNSPLHF. CDR3 DNA: TGTGCCAGCAGTTATGGGAGTTGGAATTCACCCCTCCACTTT. The whole variable domain, remainder taken from reference TRBV25-1 and TRBJ1-6, is EADIYQTPRYLVIGTGKKITLECSQTMGHDKMYWYQQDPGMELHLIHYSYGVNSTEKGDLSSESTVSRIRTEHFPLTLESARPSHTSQYLCASSYGSWNSPLHFGNGTRLTVT.

The rearrangement joins TRBV28 to TRBJ2-1, with 12 bases aligning to TRBD2. The length of the CDR3 is 16 residues. CDR1 MDHEN and CDR2 SYDVKM come from the germline V gene. V lost 7 bases to trimming and J lost 4 bases; unmatched junction nucleotides: 8. The CDR3 coding sequence is TGTGCCAGCACCATAATGACTAGCGGGAGTTACAATGAGCAGTTCTTC. It encodes CASTIMTSGSYNEQFF.

This clonotype has a count of ten or more. The genes are TRBV30 and TRBJ2-7; D may be TRBD2 (6 bases). The CDR3 runs 15 residues. Germline V lookup: CDR1 GTSNPN, CDR2 SVGIG (reference sequence). V was cut by 3 bases and J by 2 bases, with 17 bases left in between. In DNA, the CDR3 is TGTGCCTGGAGATTTGGGGGGACGTTGACCTACGAGCAGTACTTC. Its translation: CAWRFGGTLTYEQYF.

This clonotype was detected a few times. The V gene is TRBV7-6, the J gene TRBJ2-7, with 9 bases aligning to TRBD1. Germline CDR1 is SGHVS and CDR2 is FNYEAQ. This CDR3 region has 14 residues. The V and J ends lost 5 bases and 5 bases, in that order; junction bases with no gene match: 7. The chain's CDR3 is CASSPGQGRHEQYF. CDR3 in DNA: TGTGCCAGCAGCCCAGGACAGGGGAGGCACGAGCAGTACTTC.

This clonotype was observed at least ten times. The CDR3 DNA follows: TGTGCCAGCAGTGAAGCCGGGACAGGGGGGAACATTCAGTACTTC. Protein sequence: CASSEAGTGGNIQYF. This chain connects TRBV2 to TRBJ2-4, with 11 bases aligning to TRBD1. Germline assignment: CDR1 SNHLY and CDR2 FYNNEI. The length of the CDR3 is 15 residues. Unmatched junction bases numbered 2, after V lost 0 bases and J lost 7 bases.